What follows is one T cell receptor (beta chain) and its context. Its target is unknown. This record belongs to a study of T cells in Graves' hyperthyroidism and ophthalmopathy. Study information: Blood was drawn when the patient was first diagnosed and still untreated. Study outcomes and limitations: Most thyroid clonotypes expanded above 0.001 were also detected in blood.

Exclusions: uncontrolled infection, other autoimmune disease, pregnancy, lactation. The investigators amplified TCR beta CDR3 regions from RNA transcripts. First-round RT-PCR of the TCR CDR3 relied on the HTBI primer set. TCRdb redid the calling of the multiplex PCR reads with MiXCR, one entry per CDR3 protein. Of about 500,000 distinct CDR3 sequences in the sample, 16% are singletons; the top ten hold around a sixth. Per the germline V gene, CDR1 is KGHSH and CDR2 is LQKENI. Between the trimmed V and J ends, which lost 3 bases and 4 bases, there was a span of 10 bases. The CDR3 has 14 amino acids. This chain uses TRBV18 with TRBJ1-3, with no clear D. This TCR came from a woman younger than 35 with Graves' hyperthyroidism. Material: blood. The CDR3 coding sequence is TGTGCCAGCTCACCCCCCGGAACCGGAAACACCATATATTTT. The encoded protein is CASSPPGTGNTIYF.